The 14 T cell receptor beta chains below were found in one sample sequenced in a study of blood T cell repertoires in COVID-19. TCRdb keeps only in-frame clones here, not all; method: immunoSEQ multiplex PCR. The table includes about 220,000 clones, around 88% detected once. Source material: PBMCs or T cells enriched from blood (not recorded which). Receptors were obtained from a woman between 45 and 65 years old with acute COVID-19.

This chain uses TRBV7-9 with TRBJ1-1, with 8 bases aligning to TRBD1. In germline, CDR1 is SEHNR, CDR2 FQNEAQ (reference sequence). With 1 base clipped from V and 2 bases from J, the junction kept 3 bases outside the gene matches. This CDR3 comprises 15 residues. CDR3 bases: TGTGCCAGCAGCTTAGAAACAGGGGGAAACACTGAAGCTTTCTTT. Its protein is CASSLETGGNTEAFF.

This clone is a singleton in its sample. This chain joins TRBV27 and TRBJ2-1, with 9 bases lining up with TRBD2. The CDR3 contains 16 residues. With V trimmed by 2 bases and J by 7 bases, 9 bases remained unmatched. Germline loops: CDR1 MNHEY, CDR2 SMNVEV (reference sequence). The CDR3 DNA sequence: TGTGCCAGCAGTTTAAGCGCTAGCGGGAACTGGAATGAGCAGTTCTTC. Translating it yields CASSLSASGNWNEQFF.

The gene calls are TRBV5-1 and TRBJ2-7; tentative D call: TRBD1 (6 bases). The V gene's germline CDR1 is SGHRS and CDR2 YFSETQ. This CDR3 contains 14 residues. V gave up 0 bases and J gave up 4 bases, with 11 bases separating them. The CDR3 DNA is TGCGCCAGCAGCTTGGAAGGAACAGGGTACGAGCAGTACTTC. It yields the protein CASSLEGTGYEQYF.

This clone was detected ten times or more. The genes are TRBV19 and TRBJ1-6; possible D gene TRBD1, 6 bases. The germline gives CDR1 LNHDA, CDR2 SQIVND (reference sequence). This CDR3 is 15 amino acids long. V was shortened by 5 bases and J by 0 bases, with 8 bases between the two germline ends. The chain's CDR3 is CASSDRSSYNSPLHF. CDR3 nucleotides: TGTGCCAGTAGTGACAGGAGCTCCTATAATTCACCCCTCCACTTT.

The chain employs TRBV29-1 and TRBJ2-3, with D unclear. With 7 bases removed from V and 3 bases from J, the gap between germline ends came to 14 bases. The CDR3 has 13 residues. Germline assignment: CDR1 SQVTM and CDR2 ANQGSEA. DNA of the CDR3: TGCAGCGCTCGTCGTCAAGAGACAGATACGCAGTATTTT. Residues: CSARRQETDTQYF.

J is TRBJ2-1 and V is TRBV5-1; 7 positions match TRBD2. The CDR3 runs to 15 residues. Germline lookup yields CDR1 SGHRS and CDR2 YFSETQ. V lost 4 bases, J lost 0 bases, and 4 bases stayed unmatched. CDR3 in amino acids: CASSPSGTSYNEQFF. CDR3 in DNA: TGCGCCAGCAGCCCGAGCGGGACCTCCTACAATGAGCAGTTCTTC. Full variable domain (missing parts from reference TRBV5-1 and TRBJ2-1): KAGVTQTPRYLIKTRGQQVTLSCSPISGHRSVSWYQQTPGQGLQFLFEYFSETQRNKGNFPGRFSGRQFSNSRSEMNVSTLELGDSALYLCASSPSGTSYNEQFFGPGTRLTVL.

This clone appeared once. The chain is built from TRBV4-2 and TRBJ1-1, with unresolved D. Germline-derived CDR1 and CDR2 are LGHNA and YNFKEQ. V was trimmed by 3 bases and J by 3 bases, leaving 8 bases between them. This CDR3 contains 13 residues. The CDR3 nucleotides are TGTGCCAGCAGCCACGAGGAGGACACTGAAGCTTTCTTT. Its protein product is CASSHEEDTEAFF.

The gene calls are TRBV7-9 and TRBJ1-2; D possibly corresponds to TRBD1 (5 bases). Deletions cut 6 bases from V and 7 bases from J, with 21 bases between. The CDR3 runs 15 residues. The germline CDR1 and CDR2 sequences are SEHNR and FQNEAQ (reference sequence). The chain's CDR3 is CASSRRGEEAGGYTF. The CDR3 bases are TGTGCCAGCAGTCGTCGGGGGGAGGAAGCAGGTGGCTACACCTTC.

This chain joins TRBV5-1 and TRBJ2-7, with 7 bases identical to TRBD2. The CDR3 has 12 amino acids. With V trimmed by 4 bases and J by 6 bases, 4 bases remained unmatched. CDR1 and CDR2 from the germline V gene are SGHRS and YFSETQ. CDR3 nucleotides: TGCGCCAGCAGCGCACCGGGAGGCGAGCAGTACTTC. This translates into CASSAPGGEQYF.

This clone was observed a single time. This chain connects TRBV19 to TRBJ2-5; no firm D call. This CDR3 is built from 12 residues. Trimming took off 4 bases at V and 4 bases at J, with 7 bases between the two ends. In germline, CDR1 is LNHDA, CDR2 SQIVND (reference sequence). Here the CDR3 DNA reads TGTGCCAGTAGTAATCCGGGAGAGACCCAGTACTTC. This translates into CASSNPGETQYF.

The rearrangement links TRBV2 to TRBJ2-3, with 7 bases identical to TRBD1. Germline lookup yields CDR1 SNHLY and CDR2 FYNNEI. With 6 bases clipped from V and 14 bases from J, the junction kept 11 bases outside the gene matches. The CDR3 extends over 12 amino acids. This CDR3 reads CASSPWDSQLYF. The CDR3 DNA reads as TGTGCCAGCAGCCCTTGGGACAGCCAGTTGTATTTT. The whole variable domain, remainder taken from reference TRBV2 and TRBJ2-3, is EPEVTQTPSHQVTQMGQEVILRCVPISNHLYFYWYRQILGQKVEFLVSFYNNEISEKSEIFDDQFSVERPDGSNFTLKIRSTKLEDSAMYFCASSPWDSQLYFGPGTRLTVL.

The chain joins TRBV7-8 to TRBJ1-5; 9 bases fit TRBD1. The length of the CDR3 is 13 residues. The ends lost 5 bases at V and 5 bases at J; junction bases unmatched: 1. Looked up from germline, CDR1 is SGHVS and CDR2 is FQNEAQ. DNA for the CDR3: TGTGCCAGCAGCCGGACAGGGGATCAGCCCCAGCATTTT. Translating it yields CASSRTGDQPQHF.

The V call is TRBV6-4, the J call TRBJ1-5; 7 bases agree with TRBD1. With 6 bases clipped from V and 7 bases from J, the junction kept 6 bases outside the gene matches. There are 13 residues in the CDR3. The germline V gene encodes CDR1 MRHNA and CDR2 SNTAGT. CDR3 amino acids: CASSREQGQPQHF. The CDR3 coding sequence is TGTGCCAGCAGCAGGGAACAGGGGCAGCCCCAGCATTTT.

The chain joins TRBV7-9 to TRBJ2-2; 10 positions agree with TRBD2. Trimming removed 1 base from V and 5 bases from J; junction bases left unmatched: 13. Germline V gene lookup returns CDR1 SEHNR and CDR2 FQNEAQ (reference sequence). This CDR3 has 19 amino acids. In DNA, the CDR3 is TGTGCCAGCAGCTTAGGAGGATCCTTAGCGGGAGGAAGGACCGGGGAGCTGTTTTTT. Protein sequence: CASSLGGSLAGGRTGELFF.